These 7 T cell receptor beta chains were all obtained from the same sample, sequenced in a study of blood T cell repertoires in COVID-19. Clones were sequenced by immunoSEQ multiplex PCR, and TCRdb holds only the in-frame ones, with some missing. This repertoire shows under 150,000 clones, 70% to 85% found once; its top ten account for 7.5%. The material sequenced was peripheral blood. The receptors originated from a man aged 65 to 79 with active or convalescent COVID-19.

This chain uses TRBV6-6 with TRBJ1-3, with D hard to call. V lost 4 bases and J lost 0, with 10 bases in between. CDR3 length equals 15 residues. Looked up from germline, CDR1 is MNHNY and CDR2 is SVGAGI (reference sequence). CDR3 in DNA: TGTGCCAGCAGTTTCGACAAGAGCTCTGGAAACACCATATATTTT. It yields the protein CASSFDKSSGNTIYF.

The chain links TRBV6-6 to TRBJ1-4; 7 bases line up with TRBD1. There are 15 residues in the CDR3. V trimming: 8 bases; J trimming: 0 bases; junction bases outside the gene matches: 6. Germline CDR1 is MNHNY and CDR2 is SVGAGI (reference sequence). Written as DNA, the CDR3 is TGTGCCAGCCGACAGGGCCCTGCAACTAATGAAAAACTGTTTTTT. This gives the protein CASRQGPATNEKLFF.

The rearrangement uses TRBV6-5 and TRBJ1-5; the D is unclear. The CDR3 has 14 amino acids. Trimming stripped 8 bases from V and 2 bases from J, with 13 bases between. Germline assignment: CDR1 MNHEY and CDR2 SVGAGI. CDR3 DNA sequence: TGTGCCAGCCAATCGACAATCGGCAATCAGCCCCAGCATTTT. It translates to CASQSTIGNQPQHF.

The V and J genes are TRBV27 and TRBJ1-1, with D perhaps TRBD1 (6 bases). The CDR3 totals 15 residues. V shed 5 bases and J shed 1 base, with 14 bases lying between them. In germline, CDR1 is MNHEY, CDR2 SMNVEV (reference sequence). The DNA for the CDR3 is TGTGCCAGCAGTCCCAGGACAGACCCGAACACTGAAGCTTTCTTT. Translated, it gives CASSPRTDPNTEAFF.

The table lists this clone with a count of one. The rearrangement uses TRBV24-1 and TRBJ2-2; 7 positions match TRBD2. Germline CDR1 reads KGHDR; CDR2 reads SFDVKD. The CDR3 is 13 residues long. With 7 bases clipped from V and 5 bases from J, the junction kept 3 bases outside the gene matches. CDR3 amino acids: CATRASGTGELFF. The CDR3 region has the DNA TGTGCCACCAGGGCTAGCGGTACCGGGGAGCTGTTTTTT.

In DNA form, the CDR3 reads TGTGCCAGCAGTCGAGCCGGGACAGGGGGGCAGCCCCAGCATTTT. Amino acid sequence: CASSRAGTGGQPQHF. The chain carries TRBV2 and TRBJ1-5, with 11 bases fitting TRBD1. Germline trimming cut 5 bases from V and 7 bases from J; bases unmatched to any gene: 7. The CDR3 runs to 15 residues. The germline V gene has CDR1 SNHLY and CDR2 FYNNEI.

The chain carries TRBV2 and TRBJ2-2, with D perhaps TRBD2 (5 bases). The CDR3 is made up of 13 amino acids. Trimming left V 5 bases short and J 6 bases short, with 10 bases between. Germline-derived CDR1 and CDR2 are SNHLY and FYNNEI. The DNA for the CDR3 is TGTGCCAGCAGTTCCAGGAGGTCCGGGGAGCTGTTTTTT. It encodes CASSSRRSGELFF.